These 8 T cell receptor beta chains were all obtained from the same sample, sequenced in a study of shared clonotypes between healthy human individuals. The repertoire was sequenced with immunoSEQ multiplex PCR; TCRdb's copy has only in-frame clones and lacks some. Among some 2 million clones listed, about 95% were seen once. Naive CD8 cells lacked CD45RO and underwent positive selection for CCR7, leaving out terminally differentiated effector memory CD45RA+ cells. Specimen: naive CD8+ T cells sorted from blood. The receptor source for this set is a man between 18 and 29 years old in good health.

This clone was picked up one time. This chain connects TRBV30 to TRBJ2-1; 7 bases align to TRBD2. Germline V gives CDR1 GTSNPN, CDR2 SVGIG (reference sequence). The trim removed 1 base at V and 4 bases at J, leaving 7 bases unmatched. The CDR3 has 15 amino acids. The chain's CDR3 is CAWSGETSSYNEQFF. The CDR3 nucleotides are TGTGCCTGGAGTGGCGAGACTAGCTCATACAATGAGCAGTTCTTC.

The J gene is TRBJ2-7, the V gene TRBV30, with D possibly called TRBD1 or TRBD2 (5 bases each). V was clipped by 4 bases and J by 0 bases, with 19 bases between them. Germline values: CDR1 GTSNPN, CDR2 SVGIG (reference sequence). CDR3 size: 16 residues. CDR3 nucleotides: TGTGCCTGGAAACCCGGGACGGATGAATTCTCCTACGAGCAGTACTTC. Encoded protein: CAWKPGTDEFSYEQYF.

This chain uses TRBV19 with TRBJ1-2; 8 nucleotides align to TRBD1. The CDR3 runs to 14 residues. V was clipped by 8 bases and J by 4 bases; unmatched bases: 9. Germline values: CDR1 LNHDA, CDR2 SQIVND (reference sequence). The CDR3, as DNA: TGTGCCAGTCGATACAGGGGGGACGGCTATGGCTACACCTTC. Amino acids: CASRYRGDGYGYTF.

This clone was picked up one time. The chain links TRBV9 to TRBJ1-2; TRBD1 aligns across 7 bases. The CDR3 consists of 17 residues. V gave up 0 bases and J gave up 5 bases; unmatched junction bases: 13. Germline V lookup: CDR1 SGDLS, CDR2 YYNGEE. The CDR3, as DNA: TGTGCCAGCAGCGTAGCCTATAGAGGGGGCGCCGGGTATGGCTACACCTTC. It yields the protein CASSVAYRGGAGYGYTF.

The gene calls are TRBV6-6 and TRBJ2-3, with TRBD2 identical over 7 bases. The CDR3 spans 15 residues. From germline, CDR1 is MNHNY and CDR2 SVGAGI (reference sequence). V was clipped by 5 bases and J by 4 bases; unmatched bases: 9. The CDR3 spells CASSRTSAAADTQYF. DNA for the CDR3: TGTGCCAGCAGTAGAACTAGCGCGGCGGCAGATACGCAGTATTTT.

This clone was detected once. The CDR3 region is CAWSSSGVSDTQYF. The DNA for the CDR3 is TGTGCCTGGAGTTCCAGCGGGGTCTCAGATACGCAGTATTTT. The chain has TRBV30 and TRBJ2-3, with 7 nucleotides matching TRBD2. Germline CDR1 reads GTSNPN; CDR2 reads SVGIG (reference sequence). The CDR3 consists of 14 residues. The V and J ends lost 2 bases and 4 bases, in that order; junction bases with no gene match: 6.

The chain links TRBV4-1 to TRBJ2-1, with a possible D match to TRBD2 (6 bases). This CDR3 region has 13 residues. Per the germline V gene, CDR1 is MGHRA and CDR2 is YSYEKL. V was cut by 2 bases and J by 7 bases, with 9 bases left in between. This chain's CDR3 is CASSQSGLNEQFF. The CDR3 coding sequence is TGCGCCAGCAGCCAATCCGGACTAAATGAGCAGTTCTTC.

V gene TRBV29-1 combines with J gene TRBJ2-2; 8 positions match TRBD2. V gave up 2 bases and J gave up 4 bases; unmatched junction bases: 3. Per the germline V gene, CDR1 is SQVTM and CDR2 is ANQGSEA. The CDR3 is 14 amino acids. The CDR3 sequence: CSVESGGRTGELFF. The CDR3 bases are TGCAGCGTTGAATCGGGAGGGCGCACCGGGGAGCTGTTTTTT.